Described below is a single T cell receptor (beta chain) sequence and its context. Germline values: CDR1 SGHRS, CDR2 YFSETQ. This CDR3 contains 17 residues. V shed 4 bases, J shed 6 bases, and the junction held 13 bases outside the gene matches. These data come from a study of shared clonotypes between healthy human individuals. Study overall: Aged 18 to 49, the donors were a couple of women and a few men. There were three CD4 naive, three CD4 memory, two CD8 naive and one CD8 memory plates per donor.

Using immunoSEQ multiplex PCR, the repertoire was profiled, and TCRdb retains in-frame clones only, with some absent. This table holds approximately 1,000,000 clones, around 78% found once. The TCR comes from a man between 18 and 35 years old in good health. Some clones in this sample may be carry-over from other donors' samples. Sample: memory CD4+ T cells from PBMCs. Subset described: CD45RA-negative fraction. The V call is TRBV5-1, the J call TRBJ2-7; 13 bases agree with TRBD2. CDR3 nucleotides: TGCGCCAGCAGCGAGGGACTAGCGGGGACTTCTTTTAGCGAGCAGTACTTC. Translating it yields CASSEGLAGTSFSEQYF.